This T cell receptor beta chain came from a study of cytomegalovirus exposure and HLA in healthy donors. The study, taken as a whole, reports: Roughly even sequencing depth across donors was the assumption behind the presence/absence analyses. HLA restriction was apparent for most CMV-associated TCR beta chains in a later analysis.

On this clone: Its antigen remains unknown.

V was cut by 5 bases and J by 1 base, with 17 bases left in between. From germline, CDR1 is MDHEN and CDR2 SYDVKM. The CDR3 covers 16 residues. The PCR ran on 60 Vbeta and 13 Jbeta primers. In the study's own analysis: An analysis performed later counted around 86 million unique TCR beta chains (roughly 11 million of them shared). Measured with immunoSEQ multiplex PCR; TCRdb has only the in-frame clones, and not every one. That table is the source of V, J and clone size, and D and trimming were worked out from the DNA. The repertoire holds about 160,000 clones, with approximately 77% as singletons. This receptor was obtained from a man in his forties or fifties in good health and CMV-seropositive. The chain is built from TRBV28 and TRBJ1-1; D uncertain. Material for sequencing was PBMCs. CDR3 amino acids: CASSIRLSTGNTEAFF. The DNA for the CDR3 is TGTGCCAGCAGTATTAGGCTCTCGACGGGGAACACTGAAGCTTTCTTT.